A selection of T cell receptor beta chains follows, all from one sample in a study of shared clonotypes between healthy human individuals. Only in-frame clones appear in the TCRdb table, and some are missing; sequencing was by immunoSEQ multiplex PCR. The table shows some 1 million clones, with about 76% occurring only once. The specimen was memory CD4+ T cells sorted from blood. The receptors here all came from a man in his late teens or twenties in good health. Both conserved end residues are part of each CDR3. D genes are given only for firm matches. Rows give clone size only sometimes, using once, few, many, or a class for an expanded clone.

cdr3_aa cdr3_nt d_call v_call clone_size j_call
CASSQDPHGAVGEKLFF TGCGCCAGCAGCCAAGACCCCCATGGGGCCGTGGGTGAAAAACTGTTTTTT . TRBV4-1 . TRBJ1-4
CASSWGLASTDTQYF TGTGCCAGCAGCTGGGGACTAGCATCTACAGATACGCAGTATTTT TRBD2 TRBV5-4 . TRBJ2-3
CASTLAGGAKNIQYF TGTGCCAGCACCTTAGCGGGGGGGGCCAAAAACATTCAGTACTTC TRBD2 TRBV6-1 once TRBJ2-4
CASSHTGGPLLYEQYF TGTGCCAGCAGCCATACAGGGGGCCCTCTACTCTACGAGCAGTACTTC TRBD1 TRBV28 . TRBJ2-7
CASSQADSTQYF TGCGCCAGCAGCCAAGCGGACTCAACGCAGTATTTT . TRBV4-1 once TRBJ2-3
CAISSGTATNTGELFF TGTGCCATCAGCTCCGGGACAGCTACGAACACCGGGGAGCTGTTTTTT TRBD1 TRBV10-3 . TRBJ2-2
CASSRDLSSYNEQFF TGTGCCAGCAGCCGGGACCTAAGCTCCTACAATGAGCAGTTCTTC . TRBV9 . TRBJ2-1
CASSYNLQETQYF TGTGCCAGCAGTTACAACCTGCAAGAGACCCAGTACTTC . TRBV2 . TRBJ2-5
CASSRGEGSANYGYTF TGTGCCAGCAGCAGGGGCGAGGGGAGCGCTAACTATGGCTACACCTTC . TRBV5-4 . TRBJ1-2
CASSPLTDKVVNTGELFF TGTGCCAGCAGCCCACTGACAGATAAAGTGGTAAACACCGGGGAGCTGTTTTTT . TRBV5-6 . TRBJ2-2
CASSLTGKSNQPQHF TGTGCCAGCAGCTTGACAGGGAAAAGCAATCAGCCCCAGCATTTT TRBD1 TRBV7-9 few TRBJ1-5
CASSQEITDTQYF TGCGCCAGCAGCCAAGAAATCACAGATACGCAGTATTTT . TRBV4-1 many TRBJ2-3
CASSLNQVTNTEAFF TGTGCCAGCAGCCTAAACCAGGTGACGAACACTGAAGCTTTCTTT . TRBV11-2 . TRBJ1-1
CASSPDVLGAQYF TGTGCCAGCAGCCCCGACGTGCTTGGGGCCCAGTACTTC . TRBV7-9 . TRBJ2-5
CASGSGYLEAFF TGTGCCAGTGGGTCCGGATACCTTGAAGCTTTCTTT . TRBV27 . TRBJ1-1
CASRGQGFSGYTF TGTGCCAGTAGGGGACAGGGATTCTCTGGCTACACCTTC TRBD1 TRBV19 . TRBJ1-2
CASSLDLGQGREQYF TGTGCCAGCAGCTTAGATTTAGGACAGGGGCGCGAGCAGTACTTC TRBD1 TRBV7-8 . TRBJ2-7
CASSQFPSGGSNQPQHF TGTGCCAGCTCACAATTCCCCTCGGGGGGCTCCAATCAGCCCCAGCATTTT . TRBV18 . TRBJ1-5
CASSDGTLGGELFF TGTGCCAGCAGTGACGGGACTCTGGGCGGGGAGCTGTTTTTT . TRBV25-1 . TRBJ2-2
CASSPKADEQYF TGTGCCAGCTCACCAAAGGCAGACGAGCAGTACTTC . TRBV18 . TRBJ2-7
CASSDPPRTLETQYF TGTGCCAGCAGTGACCCCCCACGCACCTTAGAGACCCAGTACTTC . TRBV6-1 . TRBJ2-5
CAISESDVSGVLYF TGTGCCATCAGTGAGTCGGATGTTAGCGGGGTGTTGTATTTT TRBD2 TRBV10-3 . TRBJ2-3
CATSSFSGTGVAEQFF TGTGCCACCAGCAGTTTCTCCGGGACAGGGGTTGCTGAGCAGTTCTTC TRBD1 TRBV15 few TRBJ2-1
CASRQSIAAVLYGYTF TGTGCCAGCAGGCAAAGTATCGCGGCGGTCCTCTATGGCTACACCTTC . TRBV2 . TRBJ1-2
CASRRQGGEKLFF TGTGCCAGCCGTCGGCAGGGAGGTGAAAAACTGTTTTTT . TRBV28 few TRBJ1-4
CASSETLEAFF TGTGCCAGCAGTGAAACCCTTGAAGCTTTCTTT . TRBV2 once TRBJ1-1
CASSYHSGANVLTF TGTGCCAGCAGTTACCACTCTGGGGCCAACGTCCTGACTTTC . TRBV27 . TRBJ2-6
CASSEHQWTSGEHKYF TGTGCCAGCAGTGAACACCAATGGACTAGCGGGGAGCACAAGTATTTT TRBD2 TRBV6-1 . TRBJ2-3
CASRELAGPYEQYF TGTGCCAGCAGAGAACTAGCGGGACCCTACGAGCAGTACTTC TRBD2 TRBV6-1 . TRBJ2-7
CASSRGTNEKLFF TGTGCCAGCAGCCGAGGGACAAATGAAAAACTGTTTTTT . TRBV7-9 . TRBJ1-4